One T cell receptor (beta chain) is described in this entry. What it binds is not known. PCR involved 60 Vbeta and 13 Jbeta primers. The repertoire was sequenced with immunoSEQ multiplex PCR; TCRdb's copy has only in-frame clones and lacks some. The repertoire holds over 150,000 clones, with more than 65% as singletons. This CDR3 is 15 amino acids long. The V and J ends lost 0 bases and 6 bases respectively, with 12 bases between them. Germline CDR1 WNHNN, CDR2 SYGVQD (reference sequence). These data come from a study of cytomegalovirus exposure and HLA in healthy donors. Study-level background: In an early release, HLA-typed donors contributed 77 million or so unique TCR sequences. General study findings and limits: The classifier reportedly diagnosed cytomegalovirus status with high specificity and sensitivity. It was reported that TCR beta sequences correctly inferred the HLA-A and HLA-B alleles for most subjects.

Material: PBMCs. This TCR was sampled from a woman between 25 and 40 years old in good health and CMV-seropositive. This chain joins TRBV10-1 and TRBJ2-1, with a weak D call TRBD1 (5 bases). Written as DNA, the CDR3 is TGCGCCAGCAGTGAGTCACGCCGACAGTTCAATGAGCAGTTCTTC. Amino acids: CASSESRRQFNEQFF.